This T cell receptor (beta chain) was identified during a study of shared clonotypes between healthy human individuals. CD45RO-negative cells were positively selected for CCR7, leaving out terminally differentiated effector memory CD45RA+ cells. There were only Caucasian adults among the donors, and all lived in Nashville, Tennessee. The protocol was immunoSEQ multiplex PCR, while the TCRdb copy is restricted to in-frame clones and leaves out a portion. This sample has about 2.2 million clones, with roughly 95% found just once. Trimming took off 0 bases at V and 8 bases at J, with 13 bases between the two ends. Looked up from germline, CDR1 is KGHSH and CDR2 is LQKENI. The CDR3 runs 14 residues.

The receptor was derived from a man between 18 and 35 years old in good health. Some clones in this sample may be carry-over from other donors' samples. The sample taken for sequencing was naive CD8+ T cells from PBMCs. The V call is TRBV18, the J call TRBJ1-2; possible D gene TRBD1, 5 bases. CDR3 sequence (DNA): TGTGCCAGCTCACCACCTGGGGGGAGTTGGGGCTACACCTTC. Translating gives CASSPPGGSWGYTF. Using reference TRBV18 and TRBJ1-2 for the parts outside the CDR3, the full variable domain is NAGVMQNPRHLVRRRGQEARLRCSPMKGHSHVYWYRQLPEEGLKFMVYLQKENIIDESGMPKERFSAEFPKEGPSILRIQQVVRGDSAAYFCASSPPGGSWGYTFGSGTRLTVV.